Listed below are T cell receptor beta chains from one sample, sequenced in a study of blood T cells in healthy people across ages. MiXCR was run by TCRdb on the 5' RACE reads, yielding one entry per CDR3 protein. This sample has about 1.4 million distinct CDR3 sequences, with around 59% found just once. What was sequenced was blood. The receptors were gathered from a man between 18 and 29 years old in good health. Both conserved end residues are part of each CDR3. A D gene is named only where the DNA matches it firmly. The size entry is marked missing in some rows and otherwise reads once, few, many or a size class.

clone_size	v_call	j_call	d_call	cdr3_nt	cdr3_aa
-	TRBV12-5	TRBJ2-3	TRBD1	TGTGCTAGTGGTTTGGGGGGACAGCCCACAGATACGCAGTATTTT	CASGLGGQPTDTQYF
few	TRBV14	TRBJ1-2	-	TGTGCCAGCAGCCGCAAGGGTGGCTATGGCTACACCTTC	CASSRKGGYGYTF
-	TRBV11-2	TRBJ2-1	-	TGTGCCAGCAGCTCAGGAGTCGCATTTGCCCCCCATGAGCAGTTCTTC	CASSSGVAFAPHEQFF
few	TRBV4-1	TRBJ2-4	-	TGCGCCAGCAGCTGGAGACCCCTAGCCAAAAACATTCAGTACTTC	CASSWRPLAKNIQYF
once	TRBV4-1	TRBJ2-4	-	TGCGCCAGCAGCCCTACAGGGTTAGGCAAAAACATTCAGTACTTC	CASSPTGLGKNIQYF
-	TRBV20-1	TRBJ2-1	TRBD1	TGCAGTGCTAGAGCTTCAGGGGGTGTCTCCTACAATGAGCAGTTCTTC	CSARASGGVSYNEQFF
-	TRBV5-1	TRBJ1-2	-	TGCGCCAGCAGCCCATCCAACAGAGGGGCGAGTGGCTACACCTTC	CASSPSNRGASGYTF
few	TRBV7-9	TRBJ2-3	-	TGTGCCGTGAACCGGGTTTCTAGCACAGATACGCAGTATTTT	CAVNRVSSTDTQYF
-	TRBV9	TRBJ2-1	-	TGTGCCAGCAGCGTAGGAGGGGGGAGGGATGAGCAGTTCTTC	CASSVGGGRDEQFF
once	TRBV20-1	TRBJ2-1	TRBD2	TGCAGTGCTGAGCATAGACTAGCGGGGGATAATGAGCAGTTCTTC	CSAEHRLAGDNEQFF
-	TRBV29-1	TRBJ2-5	TRBD2	TGCAGCGTTGAAGGTGTAGGCCTCACTAGCGAGCAAGAGACCCAGTACTTC	CSVEGVGLTSEQETQYF
-	TRBV5-1	TRBJ2-1	-	TGCGCCAGCAGCTCCTCCGGGACGCAGTACAATGAGCAGTTCTTC	CASSSSGTQYNEQFF
-	TRBV6-5	TRBJ2-1	-	TGTGCCAGCAGTTACGGTTTTGGTCCCGCAGGCAACGATGAGCAGTTCTTC	CASSYGFGPAGNDEQFF
-	TRBV6-4	TRBJ2-1	-	TGTGCCAGCAGTGACTCGAATAACAATGAGCAGTTCTTC	CASSDSNNNEQFF
few	TRBV28	TRBJ2-5	-	TGTGCCAGCAGTTTAGCCAGAGTAAATCAAGAGACCCAGTACTTC	CASSLARVNQETQYF
-	TRBV7-8	TRBJ2-1	TRBD2	TGTGCCAGCAGCTTAGCCTTCGGGACTAGCGGGATTCGGGACAATGAGCAGTTCTTC	CASSLAFGTSGIRDNEQFF
once	TRBV4-2	TRBJ2-5	-	TGTGCCAGCAGCCTGGATGGGACTTGGGAGCAGTACTTC	CASSLDGTWEQYF
few	TRBV12-3/TRBV12-4	TRBJ1-2	TRBD1	TGTGCCAGCAGTTTACGACAGGGTGGAGTCGGCTACACCTTC	CASSLRQGGVGYTF
-	TRBV27	TRBJ2-7	TRBD2	TGTGCCAGCAGAGTGGCTAGCGGGGGATTCTACGAGCAGTACTTC	CASRVASGGFYEQYF
-	TRBV7-2	TRBJ2-5	-	TGTGCCAGCAGCTTAGAGGGGGGGGAATCGACCCAGTACTTC	CASSLEGGESTQYF
-	TRBV7-9	TRBJ2-7	-	TGTGCCAGCAGCTTACAGGGTACACGACCCTACGAGCAGTACTTC	CASSLQGTRPYEQYF
-	TRBV5-5	TRBJ2-5	-	TGTGCCAGCAGCTTGGAATTACGGGAGAATGAGCAGTACTTC	CASSLELRENEQYF
-	TRBV29-1	TRBJ1-2	-	TGCAGCGCTGGACAGAACCTCAACCCCATCTATGGCTACACCTTC	CSAGQNLNPIYGYTF
-	TRBV12-3/TRBV12-4	TRBJ1-2	TRBD1	TGTGCCAGCAGCTTCATCGTCCGGGACAGGATGAACTATGGCTACACCTTC	CASSFIVRDRMNYGYTF
once	TRBV7-9	TRBJ2-1	-	TGTGCAAGCAGCCATGTCCGCTGGGGGATCTACAATGAGCAGTTCTTC	CASSHVRWGIYNEQFF
-	TRBV10-3	TRBJ2-7	TRBD1	TGTGCCATCAGTGGGGAACAGGGGGCGGTTAACTACGAGCAGTACTTC	CAISGEQGAVNYEQYF
-	TRBV7-9	TRBJ1-4	TRBD1	TGTGCCAGCAGCTTAGCGGACAGGGCAACTAATGAAAAACTGTTTTTT	CASSLADRATNEKLFF
few	TRBV6-2/TRBV6-3	TRBJ2-1	-	TGTGCCAGCAGTTACTCTCGGGCAGAGCAGTTCTTC	CASSYSRAEQFF
-	TRBV4-2	TRBJ2-1	-	TGTGCCAGCAGCCACCCGACTAGGGGGCCTTCCTACAATGAGCAGTTCTTC	CASSHPTRGPSYNEQFF
few	TRBV4-1	TRBJ1-5	-	TGCGCCAGCAGCCAAGTGGTTCTTTTGTCTAGCAATCAGCCCCAGCATTTT	CASSQVVLLSSNQPQHF
-	TRBV7-9	TRBJ1-4	TRBD1	TGTGCCAGCAAGGGGGCTGTTAATGAAAAACTGTTTTTT	CASKGAVNEKLFF
few	TRBV3-1	TRBJ2-5	-	TGTGCCAGCAGCCAGCCTCCAAAAGAGACCCAGTACTTC	CASSQPPKETQYF
-	TRBV7-9	TRBJ2-5	-	TGTGCCAGCAGCTCCTCCGGGACGGTGGAGGAGCAGTACTTC	CASSSSGTVEEQYF
-	TRBV6-1	TRBJ2-3	-	TGTGCCAGCAGGGACACCGTCGCAGATACGCAGTATTTT	CASRDTVADTQYF
few	TRBV4-1	TRBJ2-1	TRBD1	TGCGCCAGCAGCCAAGACAGGGGGACATCGGGTGAGCAGTTCTTC	CASSQDRGTSGEQFF
once	TRBV6-1	TRBJ1-5	-	TGTGCCAGCAGTGAAGCGCTTTCTCACCAGCATTTT	CASSEALSHQHF
-	TRBV3-1	TRBJ2-7	TRBD2	TGTGCCAGCAGCCAAGCGTTGGGGGGGAACATTCCCTACGAGCAGTACTTC	CASSQALGGNIPYEQYF
-	TRBV7-2	TRBJ2-7	TRBD1	TGTGCCAGCAGCCTATTGGGACAGGGGAATTACGAGCAGTACTTC	CASSLLGQGNYEQYF
-	TRBV7-9	TRBJ1-2	-	TGTGCCAGCAGCGGAATCCGGGACTTCGTCGGCTATGGCTACACCTTC	CASSGIRDFVGYGYTF